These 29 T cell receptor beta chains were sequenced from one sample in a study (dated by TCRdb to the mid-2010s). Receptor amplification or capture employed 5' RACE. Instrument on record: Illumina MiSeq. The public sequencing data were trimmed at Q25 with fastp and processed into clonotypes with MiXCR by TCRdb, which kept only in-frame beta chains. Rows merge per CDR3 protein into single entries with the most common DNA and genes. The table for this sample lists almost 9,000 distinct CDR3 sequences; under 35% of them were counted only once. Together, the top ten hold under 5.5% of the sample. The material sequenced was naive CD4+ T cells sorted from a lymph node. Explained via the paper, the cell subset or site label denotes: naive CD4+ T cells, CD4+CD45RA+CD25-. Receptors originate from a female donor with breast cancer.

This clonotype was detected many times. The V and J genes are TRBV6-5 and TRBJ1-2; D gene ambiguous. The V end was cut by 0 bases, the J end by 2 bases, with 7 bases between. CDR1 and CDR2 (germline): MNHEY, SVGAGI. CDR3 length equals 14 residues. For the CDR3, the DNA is TGTGCCAGCAGTTACTCTTCGGACAACTATGGCTACACCTTC. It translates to CASSYSSDNYGYTF.

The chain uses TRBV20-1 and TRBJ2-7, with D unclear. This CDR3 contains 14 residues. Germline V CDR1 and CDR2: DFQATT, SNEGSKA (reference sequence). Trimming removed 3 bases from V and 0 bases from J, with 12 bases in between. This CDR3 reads CSARLTKGSYEQYF. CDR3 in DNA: TGCAGTGCTAGGTTAACCAAGGGCTCCTACGAGCAGTACTTC.

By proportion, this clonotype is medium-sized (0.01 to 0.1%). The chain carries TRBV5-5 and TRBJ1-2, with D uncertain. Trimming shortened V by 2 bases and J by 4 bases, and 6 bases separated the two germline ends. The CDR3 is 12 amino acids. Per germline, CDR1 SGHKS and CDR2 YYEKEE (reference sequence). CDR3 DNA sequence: TGTGCCAGCAGCTTTGACCCCTATGGCTACACCTTC. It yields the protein CASSFDPYGYTF.

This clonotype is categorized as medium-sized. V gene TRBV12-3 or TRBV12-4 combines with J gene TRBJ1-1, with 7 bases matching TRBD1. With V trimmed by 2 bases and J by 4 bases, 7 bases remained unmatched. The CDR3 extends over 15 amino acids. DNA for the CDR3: TGTGCCAGCAGTTTACCCCAGGGGGAAGGCACTGAAGCTTTCTTT. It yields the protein CASSLPQGEGTEAFF.

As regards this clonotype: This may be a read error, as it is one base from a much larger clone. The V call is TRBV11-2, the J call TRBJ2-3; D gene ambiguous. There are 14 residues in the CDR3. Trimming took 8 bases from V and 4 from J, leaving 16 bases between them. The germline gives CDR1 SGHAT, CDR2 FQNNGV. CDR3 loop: CASGSGGPSDTQYF. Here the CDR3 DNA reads TGTGCCAGCGGCTCAGGCGGCCCCTCAGATACGCAGTATTTT. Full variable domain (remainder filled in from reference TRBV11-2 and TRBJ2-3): EAGVAQSPRYKIIEKRQSVAFWCNPISGHATLYWYQQILGQGPKLLIQFQNNGVVDDSQLPKDRFSAERLKGVDSTLKIQPAKLEDSAVYLCASGSGGPSDTQYFGPGTRLTVL.

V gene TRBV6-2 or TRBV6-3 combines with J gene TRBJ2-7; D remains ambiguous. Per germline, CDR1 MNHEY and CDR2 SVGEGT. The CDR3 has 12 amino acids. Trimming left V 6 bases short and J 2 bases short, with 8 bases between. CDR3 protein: CASSKGPYEQYF. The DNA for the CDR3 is TGTGCCAGCAGCAAGGGCCCCTACGAGCAGTACTTC.

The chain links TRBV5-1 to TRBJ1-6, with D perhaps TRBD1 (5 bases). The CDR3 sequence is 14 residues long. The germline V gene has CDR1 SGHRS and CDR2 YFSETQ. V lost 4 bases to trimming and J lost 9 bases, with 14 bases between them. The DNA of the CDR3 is TGCGCCAGCAGCCCGGGGCGGCACGGTTCACCCCTCCACTTT. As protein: CASSPGRHGSPLHF.

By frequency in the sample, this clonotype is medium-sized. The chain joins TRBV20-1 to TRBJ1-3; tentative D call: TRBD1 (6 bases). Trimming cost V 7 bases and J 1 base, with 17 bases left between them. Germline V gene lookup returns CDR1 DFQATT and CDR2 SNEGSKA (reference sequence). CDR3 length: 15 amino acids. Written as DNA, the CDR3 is TGCAGTGGATCGCGCCTAGGGGGTTCTGGAAACACCATATATTTT. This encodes CSGSRLGGSGNTIYF.

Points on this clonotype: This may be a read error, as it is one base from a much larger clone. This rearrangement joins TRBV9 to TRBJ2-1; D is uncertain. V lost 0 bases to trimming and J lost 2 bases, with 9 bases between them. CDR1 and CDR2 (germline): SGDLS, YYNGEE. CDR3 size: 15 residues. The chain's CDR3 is CASSVATVAYNEQFF. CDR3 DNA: TGTGCCAGCAGCGTAGCTACCGTCGCCTACAATGAGCAGTTCTTC.

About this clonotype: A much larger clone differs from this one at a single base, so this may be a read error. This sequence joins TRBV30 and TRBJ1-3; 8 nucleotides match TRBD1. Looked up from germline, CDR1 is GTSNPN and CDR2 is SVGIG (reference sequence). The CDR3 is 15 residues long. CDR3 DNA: TGTGCCTGGAGGGGACAGGCCCTCTCTGGAGACACCATATATTTT. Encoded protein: CAWRGQALSGDTIYF. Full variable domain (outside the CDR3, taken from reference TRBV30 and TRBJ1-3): SQTIHQWPATLVQPVGSPLSLECTVEGTSNPNLYWYRQAAGRGLQLLFYSVGIGQISSEVPQNLSASRPQDRQFILSSKKLLLSDSGFYLCAWRGQALSGDTIYFGEGSWLTVV.

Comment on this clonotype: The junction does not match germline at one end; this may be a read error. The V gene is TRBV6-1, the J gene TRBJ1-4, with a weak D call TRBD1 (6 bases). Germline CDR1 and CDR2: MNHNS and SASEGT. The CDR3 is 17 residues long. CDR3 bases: TGTGCCAGCGGTGAACGGCAGGGGTTGGATACTAATGAAAAGCTGTTTTTT. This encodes CASGERQGLDTNEKLFF.

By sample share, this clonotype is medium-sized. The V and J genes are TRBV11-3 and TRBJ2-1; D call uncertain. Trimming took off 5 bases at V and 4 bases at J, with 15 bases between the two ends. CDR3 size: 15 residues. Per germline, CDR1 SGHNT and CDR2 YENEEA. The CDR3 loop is CASSPRAQAYNEQFF. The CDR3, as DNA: TGTGCCAGCAGCCCCCGGGCCCAGGCGTACAATGAGCAGTTCTTC. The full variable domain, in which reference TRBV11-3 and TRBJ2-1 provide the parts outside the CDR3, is EAGVVQSPRYKIIEKKQPVAFWCNPISGHNTLYWYLQNLGQGPELLIRYENEEAVDDSQLPKDRFSAERLKGVDSTLKIQPAELGDSAVYLCASSPRAQAYNEQFFGPGTRLTVL.

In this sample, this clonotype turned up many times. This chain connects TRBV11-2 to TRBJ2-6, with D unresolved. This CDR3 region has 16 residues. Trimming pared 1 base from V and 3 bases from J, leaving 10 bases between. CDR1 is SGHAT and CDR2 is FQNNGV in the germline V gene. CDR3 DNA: TGTGCCAGCAGCTTAGTGGGTGGGGTTGGGGCCAACGTCCTGACTTTC. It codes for CASSLVGGVGANVLTF. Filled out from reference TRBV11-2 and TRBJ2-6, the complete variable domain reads EAGVAQSPRYKIIEKRQSVAFWCNPISGHATLYWYQQILGQGPKLLIQFQNNGVVDDSQLPKDRFSAERLKGVDSTLKIQPAKLEDSAVYLCASSLVGGVGANVLTFGAGSRLTVL.

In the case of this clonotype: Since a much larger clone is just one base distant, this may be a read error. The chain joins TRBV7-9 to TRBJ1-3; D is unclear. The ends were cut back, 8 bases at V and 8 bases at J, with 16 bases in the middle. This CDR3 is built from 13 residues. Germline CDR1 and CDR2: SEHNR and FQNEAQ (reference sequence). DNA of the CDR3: TGTGCCAGCGAACGGGTCGGTTCAGACACCATATATTTT. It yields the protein CASERVGSDTIYF.

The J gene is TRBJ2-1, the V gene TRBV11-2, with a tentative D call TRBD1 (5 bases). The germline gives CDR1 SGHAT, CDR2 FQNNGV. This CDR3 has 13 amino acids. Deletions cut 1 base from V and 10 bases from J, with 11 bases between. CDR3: CASSLGTSGEQFF. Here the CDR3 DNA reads TGTGCCAGCAGCTTAGGAACCTCAGGGGAGCAGTTCTTC. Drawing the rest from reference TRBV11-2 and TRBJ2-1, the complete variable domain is EAGVAQSPRYKIIEKRQSVAFWCNPISGHATLYWYQQILGQGPKLLIQFQNNGVVDDSQLPKDRFSAERLKGVDSTLKIQPAKLEDSAVYLCASSLGTSGEQFFGPGTRLTVL.

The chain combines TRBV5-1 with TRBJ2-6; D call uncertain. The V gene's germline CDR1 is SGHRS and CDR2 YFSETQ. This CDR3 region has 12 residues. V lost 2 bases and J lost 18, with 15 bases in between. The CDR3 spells CASSFTANFPTF. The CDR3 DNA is TGCGCCAGCAGCTTTACGGCCAACTTCCCGACTTTC.

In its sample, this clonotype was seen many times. The CDR3 sequence: CASSSYVLENNEQFF. The DNA for the CDR3 is TGCGCCAGCAGCTCATACGTTCTTGAGAACAATGAGCAGTTCTTC. V gene TRBV5-1 combines with J gene TRBJ2-1; D is unclear. V lost 3 bases to trimming and J lost 5 bases, with 15 bases between them. Germline CDR1 reads SGHRS; CDR2 reads YFSETQ. This CDR3 is built from 15 residues.

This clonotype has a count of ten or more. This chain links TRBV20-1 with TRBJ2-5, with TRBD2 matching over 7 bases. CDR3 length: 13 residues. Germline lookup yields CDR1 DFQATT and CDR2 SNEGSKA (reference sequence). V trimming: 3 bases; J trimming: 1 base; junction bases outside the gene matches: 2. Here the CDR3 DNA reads TGCAGTGCTAGCGGGAGGATCCAAGAGACCCAGTACTTC. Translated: CSASGRIQETQYF.

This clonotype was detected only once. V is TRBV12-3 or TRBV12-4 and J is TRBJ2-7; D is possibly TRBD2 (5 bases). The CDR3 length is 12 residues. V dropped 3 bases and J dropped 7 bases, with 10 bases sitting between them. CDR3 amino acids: CASSLSGNEQYF. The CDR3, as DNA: TGTGCCAGCAGTTTGTCGGGGAATGAGCAGTACTTC.

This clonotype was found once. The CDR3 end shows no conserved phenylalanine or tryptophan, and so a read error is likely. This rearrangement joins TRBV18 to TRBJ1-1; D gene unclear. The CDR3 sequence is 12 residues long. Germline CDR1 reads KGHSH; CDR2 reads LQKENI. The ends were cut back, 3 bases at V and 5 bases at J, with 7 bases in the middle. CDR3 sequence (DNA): TGTGCCAGCTCACCCGGAGAGACTGAAGCTTTCTCT. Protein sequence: CASSPGETEAFS.

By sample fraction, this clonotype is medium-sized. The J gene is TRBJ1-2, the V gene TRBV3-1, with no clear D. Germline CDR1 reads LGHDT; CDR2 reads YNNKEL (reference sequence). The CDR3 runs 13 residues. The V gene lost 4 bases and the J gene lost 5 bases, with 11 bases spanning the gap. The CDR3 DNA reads TGTGCCAGCAGCCGGGGAGGGAAGTATGGCTACACCTTC. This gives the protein CASSRGGKYGYTF.

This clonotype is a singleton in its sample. The CDR3 here is CSLGGGNQPQHF. The CDR3, as DNA: TGCTCTTTGGGGGGGGGCAATCAGCCCCAGCATTTT. The chain couples TRBV20-1 to TRBJ1-5, with D possibly matching TRBD1 (5 bases). The CDR3 is 12 residues long. Germline-derived CDR1 and CDR2 are DFQATT and SNEGSKA (reference sequence).

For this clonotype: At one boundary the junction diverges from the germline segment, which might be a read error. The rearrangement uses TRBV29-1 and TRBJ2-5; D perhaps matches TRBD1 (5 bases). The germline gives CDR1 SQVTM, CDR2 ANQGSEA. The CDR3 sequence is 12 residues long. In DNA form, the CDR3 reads TGCAGCGTTACCCGACAGCAAGAGACCCAGAACTTC. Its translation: CSVTRQQETQNF.

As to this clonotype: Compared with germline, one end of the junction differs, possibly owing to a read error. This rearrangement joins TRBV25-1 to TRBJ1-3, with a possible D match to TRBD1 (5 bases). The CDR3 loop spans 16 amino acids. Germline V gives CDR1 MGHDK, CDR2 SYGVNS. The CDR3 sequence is CASSKPTDIAGNTIYF. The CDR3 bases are TGTGCCAGCAGTAAACCGACAGATATCGCTGGGAACACCATATATTTT. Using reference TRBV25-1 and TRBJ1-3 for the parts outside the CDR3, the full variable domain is EADIYQTPRYLVIGTGKKITLECSQTMGHDKMYWYQQDPGMELHLIHYSYGVNSTEKGDLSSESTVSRIRTEHFPLTLESARPSHTSQYLCASSKPTDIAGNTIYFGEGSWLTVV.

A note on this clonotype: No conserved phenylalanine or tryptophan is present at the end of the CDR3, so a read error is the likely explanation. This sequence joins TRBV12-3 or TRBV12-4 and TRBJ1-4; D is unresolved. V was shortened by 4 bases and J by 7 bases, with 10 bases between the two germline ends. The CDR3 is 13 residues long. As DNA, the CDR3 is TGTGCCAGCAGTTCGCGAGAGACTGAAAAACTGTTTTCT. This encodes CASSSRETEKLFS.

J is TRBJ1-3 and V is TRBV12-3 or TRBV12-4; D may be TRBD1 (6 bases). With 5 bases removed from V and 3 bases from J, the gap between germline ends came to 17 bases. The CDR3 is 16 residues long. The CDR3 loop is CASSVGGTIYGNTIYF. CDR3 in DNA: TGTGCCAGCAGTGTTGGAGGGACAATCTATGGAAACACCATATATTTT.

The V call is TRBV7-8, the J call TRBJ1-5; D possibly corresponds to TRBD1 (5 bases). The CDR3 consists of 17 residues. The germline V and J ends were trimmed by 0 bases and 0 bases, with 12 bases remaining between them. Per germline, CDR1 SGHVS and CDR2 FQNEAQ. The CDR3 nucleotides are TGTGCCAGCAGCTTAGCGCAGGGAATGAGTAGCAATCAGCCCCAGCATTTT. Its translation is CASSLAQGMSSNQPQHF.

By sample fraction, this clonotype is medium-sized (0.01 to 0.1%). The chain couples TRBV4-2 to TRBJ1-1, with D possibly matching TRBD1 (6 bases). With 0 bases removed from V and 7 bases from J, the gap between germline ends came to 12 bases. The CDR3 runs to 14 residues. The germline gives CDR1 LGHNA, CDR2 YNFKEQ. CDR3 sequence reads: CASSQDSRTVEAFF. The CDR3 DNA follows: TGTGCCAGCAGCCAAGATTCACGGACAGTTGAAGCTTTCTTT.

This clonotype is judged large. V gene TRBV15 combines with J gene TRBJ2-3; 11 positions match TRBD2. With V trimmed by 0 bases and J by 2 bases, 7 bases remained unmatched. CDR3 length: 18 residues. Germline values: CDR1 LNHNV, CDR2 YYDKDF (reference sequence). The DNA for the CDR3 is TGTGCCACCAGCAGAGATACGCTAGCGGGAGGACCCACAGATACGCAGTATTTT. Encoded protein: CATSRDTLAGGPTDTQYF.